This passage covers 32 T cell receptor beta chains from one sample sequenced in a study of regulatory T cells in long-lasting Graves disease. Arm-PCR of CDR3 regions and iRepertoire HTBI primers were the basis on which TCR beta libraries were built. TCRdb independently ran MiXCR on the multiplex PCR reads; one entry per CDR3 protein. The sample includes 650,000 to 850,000 distinct CDR3 sequences, approximately 29% of them seen just once. Time point meaning: persistent/refractory GD, antithyroid drugs over 5 years with positive TRAb. RNA extracted from PBMCs served as the sequencing template. The sequencing used peripheral blood mononuclear cells (PBMCs), collected when the disease was refractory, from a patient treated with antithyroid drugs. The receptors here all came from a female donor with Graves disease.

This clonotype was counted at least ten times. V and J are TRBV2 and TRBJ2-5; D unresolved. This CDR3 has 15 residues. Germline values: CDR1 SNHLY, CDR2 FYNNEI. The V end lost 1 base, the J end lost 0 bases, and 9 bases lay between the germline ends. The CDR3 reads CASSEGRKYQETQYF. The CDR3, as DNA: TGTGCCAGCAGTGAAGGGCGGAAGTACCAAGAGACCCAGTACTTC.

J is TRBJ2-1 and V is TRBV20-1; perhaps TRBD2 as D (6 bases). The CDR3 is made up of 15 amino acids. Germline assignment: CDR1 DFQATT and CDR2 SNEGSKA (reference sequence). V dropped 1 base and J dropped 1 base, with 11 bases sitting between them. The CDR3 nucleotides read TGCAGTGCTAGAGTGGGGCTAGCGTCCTACAATGAGCAGTTCTTC. As protein: CSARVGLASYNEQFF.

The CDR3 bases are TGTGCCAGCAGTTCGGGACTAGCGGGAGTAGTCTACAATGAGCAGTTCTTC. Protein: CASSSGLAGVVYNEQFF. The chain couples TRBV12-3 or TRBV12-4 to TRBJ2-1; 14 positions match TRBD2. This CDR3 spans 17 amino acids. V lost 4 bases to trimming and J lost 3 bases; unmatched junction nucleotides: 5.

Remarks on this clonotype: This may stem from a read error, because a much larger clone lies one nucleotide away. This chain joins TRBV2 and TRBJ2-7, with D tentatively TRBD2 (5 bases). V lost 7 bases, J lost 5 bases, and 21 bases lay in between. Germline CDR1 reads SNHLY; CDR2 reads FYNNEI. This CDR3 region has 15 residues. The CDR3 loop is CASKPSGGSANEQYF. CDR3 DNA: TGTGCCAGCAAACCTTCGGGTGGTAGCGCCAACGAGCAGTACTTC.

The J gene is TRBJ1-6, the V gene TRBV11-3, with D tentatively TRBD1 (5 bases). Trimming took 5 bases from V and 7 from J, leaving 18 bases between them. This CDR3 has 16 residues. Germline V lookup: CDR1 SGHNT, CDR2 YENEEA. DNA of the CDR3: TGTGCCAGCAGCCTAAAATGGGACCGTGACAATTCACCCCTCCACTTT. Amino acid sequence: CASSLKWDRDNSPLHF.

This clonotype has only a few counts. J is TRBJ1-5 and V is TRBV12-3 or TRBV12-4; D not resolved. The CDR3 consists of 14 residues. V lost 1 base to trimming and J lost 6 bases, with 10 bases between them. CDR3 sequence: CASSLGEGGQPQHF. As DNA, the CDR3 is TGTGCCAGCAGTTTAGGGGAAGGTGGTCAGCCCCAGCATTTT.

V usage is TRBV7-9 and J usage is TRBJ1-1, with unresolved D. V was pared by 8 bases and J by 0 bases, with 13 bases between. Germline CDR1 reads SEHNR; CDR2 reads FQNEAQ (reference sequence). The CDR3 spans 14 residues. This CDR3 reads CASATVLMNTEAFF. In nucleotides, the CDR3 is TGTGCCAGCGCTACAGTATTAATGAACACTGAAGCTTTCTTT.

This chain links TRBV10-2 with TRBJ1-5; possible D gene TRBD1, 5 bases. This CDR3 is built from 14 residues. The V end lost 6 bases, the J end lost 1 base, and 10 bases lay between the germline ends. Looked up from germline, CDR1 is WSHSY and CDR2 is SAAADI. Here the CDR3 reads CASRDWGSNQPQHF. As DNA, the CDR3 is TGCGCCAGCAGGGACTGGGGGAGCAATCAGCCCCAGCATTTT.

J is TRBJ1-2 and V is TRBV19; the D gene is possibly TRBD1 (6 bases). This CDR3 region has 13 residues. Germline CDR1 LNHDA, CDR2 SQIVND (reference sequence). Trimming left V 6 bases short and J 8 bases short, with 16 bases between. DNA of the CDR3: TGTGCCAGTAGCCCGACAGGAACCCAGGGCTACACCTTC. Encoded protein: CASSPTGTQGYTF.

The CDR3, as DNA: TGTGCCAGCAACCCCTTCGGGCAGGGCGTTCGTAGCAATCAGCCCCAGCATTTT. It codes for CASNPFGQGVRSNQPQHF. V gene TRBV6-1 combines with J gene TRBJ1-5; tentatively, D is TRBD1 (5 bases). This CDR3 has 18 amino acids. The V gene lost 7 bases and the J gene lost 0 bases, with 22 bases spanning the gap. In germline, CDR1 is MNHNS, CDR2 SASEGT.

As DNA, the CDR3 is TGTGCCAGCAGTCCCGGGACAGCTTATTTTGGCAATCAGCCCCAGCATTTT. The encoded protein is CASSPGTAYFGNQPQHF. The chain is built from TRBV6-2 or TRBV6-3 and TRBJ1-5, with 7 bases that match TRBD1. V shed 5 bases and J 2 bases; nucleotides not matched to a gene: 12. CDR1 is MNHEY and CDR2 is SVGEGT in the germline V gene. CDR3 size: 17 residues.

The rearrangement joins TRBV27 to TRBJ2-1; 8 nucleotides line up with TRBD2. Looked up from germline, CDR1 is MNHEY and CDR2 is SMNVEV (reference sequence). The V gene end was trimmed by 3 bases and the J gene end by 6 bases; junction bases not matched to a gene: 4. This CDR3 has 14 amino acids. The CDR3 bases are TGTGCCAGCAGTTTTAGCGGGATGGGCAATGAGCAGTTCTTC. This sequence encodes CASSFSGMGNEQFF.

This clonotype has only a few counts. The chain joins TRBV12-3 or TRBV12-4 to TRBJ1-5, with a tentative D call TRBD1 (6 bases). The CDR3 covers 13 residues. V lost 7 bases and J 4 bases, leaving 11 bases between the germline ends. CDR3 sequence: CASTWGPNQPQHF. The CDR3 coding sequence is TGTGCCAGCACCTGGGGGCCAAATCAGCCCCAGCATTTT.

The gene calls are TRBV6-2 or TRBV6-3 and TRBJ2-2; D is uncertain. CDR1 and CDR2 from the germline V gene are MNHEY and SVGEGT. The V end lost 0 bases, the J end lost 4 bases, and 6 bases lay between the germline ends. The CDR3 loop spans 14 amino acids. The DNA of the CDR3 is TGTGCCAGCAGTTACTCGACGGTCACCGGGGAGCTGTTTTTT. It yields the protein CASSYSTVTGELFF.

V usage is TRBV6-1 and J usage is TRBJ2-1, with D unclear. The V gene lost 6 bases and the J gene lost 8 bases, with 20 bases spanning the gap. CDR1 is MNHNS and CDR2 is SASEGT in the germline V gene. CDR3 size: 15 residues. Here the CDR3 reads CASSFYASEWDEQFF. The DNA for the CDR3 is TGTGCCAGCAGCTTTTACGCTAGTGAGTGGGATGAGCAGTTCTTC.

This clonotype was recorded once. The chain joins TRBV5-1 to TRBJ2-2; 12 bases fit TRBD2. Germline loops: CDR1 SGHRS, CDR2 YFSETQ. With 0 bases clipped from V and 8 bases from J, the junction kept 2 bases outside the gene matches. CDR3 length: 15 amino acids. This CDR3 reads CASSLGLAGEGELFF. The CDR3 region has the DNA TGCGCCAGCAGCTTGGGACTAGCGGGAGAAGGGGAGCTGTTTTTT.

The sample holds a few counts of this clonotype. The chain employs TRBV6-5 and TRBJ1-2, with TRBD1 as a possible D gene (5 bases). Germline V gives CDR1 MNHEY, CDR2 SVGAGI. The CDR3 is 13 residues long. The V gene lost 3 bases and the J gene lost 8 bases, with 13 bases spanning the gap. CDR3 sequence: CASSYLPGKGYTF. CDR3 DNA: TGTGCCAGCAGTTATTTGCCAGGGAAGGGCTACACCTTC.

This clonotype was picked up many times. J is TRBJ1-6 and V is TRBV3-1, with a tentative D call TRBD1 (6 bases). Looked up from germline, CDR1 is LGHDT and CDR2 is YNNKEL (reference sequence). V dropped 5 bases and J dropped 10 bases, with 9 bases sitting between them. The CDR3 covers 12 residues. CDR3 DNA sequence: TGTGCCAGCAGCTCGGGGGGCTCACCCCTCCACTTT. Its protein is CASSSGGSPLHF. The entire variable domain, with the rest obtained from reference TRBV3-1 and TRBJ1-6, is as follows: DTAVSQTPKYLVTQMGNDKSIKCEQNLGHDTMYWYKQDSKKFLKIMFSYNNKELIINETVPNRFSPKSPDKAHLNLHINSLELGDSAVYFCASSSGGSPLHFGNGTRLTVT.

This clonotype has more than one count but fewer than ten. The chain uses TRBV14 and TRBJ2-2; no reliable D call. Per the germline V gene, CDR1 is SGHDN and CDR2 is FVKESK. The CDR3 has 14 residues. V dropped 3 bases and J dropped 1 base, with 6 bases sitting between them. This CDR3 reads CASSQAGNTGELFF. In DNA, the CDR3 is TGTGCCAGCAGCCAGGCAGGGAACACCGGGGAGCTGTTTTTT. Full variable domain (outside the CDR3, taken from reference TRBV14 and TRBJ2-2): EAGVTQFPSHSVIEKGQTVTLRCDPISGHDNLYWYRRVMGKEIKFLLHFVKESKQDESGMPNNRFLAERTGGTYSTLKVQPAELEDSGVYFCASSQAGNTGELFFGEGSRLTVL.

The J gene is TRBJ2-7, the V gene TRBV20-1, with D possibly being TRBD1 or TRBD2 (5 bases each). Per germline, CDR1 DFQATT and CDR2 SNEGSKA (reference sequence). The CDR3 length is 11 residues. Trimming cost V 0 bases and J 10 bases, with 10 bases left between them. CDR3 in DNA: TGCAGTGCTAGAGATGTACGGGACCAGTACTTC. This translates into CSARDVRDQYF.

This chain uses TRBV20-1 with TRBJ1-4; D is undetermined. The CDR3 spans 12 residues. Trimming left V 3 bases short and J 8 bases short, with 10 bases between. Germline CDR1 and CDR2: DFQATT and SNEGSKA (reference sequence). CDR3 in DNA: TGCAGTGCTAGTAACGCAGACGAAAAACTGTTTTTT. Translating gives CSASNADEKLFF.

This clonotype turned up a few times. The CDR3 nucleotides read TGCGCCAGCAGCTTGGTTCTGGACAGCGGCTACACCTTC. Amino acid sequence: CASSLVLDSGYTF. This rearrangement joins TRBV5-1 to TRBJ1-2, with D tentatively TRBD1 (6 bases). The germline V and J ends were trimmed by 0 bases and 8 bases, with 11 bases remaining between them. Germline V gene data show CDR1 as SGHRS and CDR2 as YFSETQ. The CDR3 spans 13 residues.

The chain employs TRBV10-3 and TRBJ1-5; 8 bases line up with TRBD1. The V segment lost 2 bases and the J segment 3 bases; nucleotides outside the gene matches: 3. This CDR3 is 15 amino acids long. Germline V gene data show CDR1 as ENHRY and CDR2 as SYGVKD. In nucleotides, the CDR3 is TGTGCCATCAGTGAGCAGACAGGGGTCAATCAGCCCCAGCATTTT. Residues: CAISEQTGVNQPQHF.

This rearrangement joins TRBV10-3 to TRBJ1-3, with D unclear. Trimming pared 7 bases from V and 4 bases from J, leaving 20 bases between. CDR1 is ENHRY, CDR2 SYGVKD, per germline. The CDR3 covers 16 residues. CDR3 amino acids: CAITHPRAPAGNTIYF. CDR3 DNA sequence: TGTGCCATCACCCACCCGAGGGCCCCGGCCGGAAACACCATATATTTT.

V usage is TRBV29-1 and J usage is TRBJ1-4; TRBD1 matches 7 bases. The CDR3 length is 14 residues. Per the germline V gene, CDR1 is SQVTM and CDR2 is ANQGSEA. V gave up 5 bases and J gave up 7 bases; unmatched junction bases: 10. The CDR3 is CSVLRQGRTEKLFF. The CDR3 nucleotides are TGCAGCGTTCTTAGACAGGGTAGGACTGAAAAACTGTTTTTT.

This chain links TRBV11-2 with TRBJ2-2; 8 nucleotides match TRBD1. The CDR3 sequence is 16 residues long. V trimming: 6 bases; J trimming: 1 base; junction bases outside the gene matches: 7. CDR1 and CDR2 (germline): SGHAT, FQNNGV. The CDR3 coding sequence is TGTGCCAGCAGAACGACAGGGGCCGAGAACACCGGGGAGCTGTTTTTT. Amino acids: CASRTTGAENTGELFF.

This clonotype was seen at least ten times. The gene calls are TRBV28 and TRBJ2-4; D is unresolved. The germline V gene has CDR1 MDHEN and CDR2 SYDVKM. V dropped 5 bases and J dropped 7 bases, with 12 bases sitting between them. The CDR3 runs to 13 residues. The CDR3: CASSPIGWNIQYF. Here the CDR3 DNA reads TGTGCCAGCAGTCCAATAGGGTGGAACATTCAGTACTTC.

This chain links TRBV7-2 with TRBJ2-5; the match to TRBD2 covers 10 bases. Germline values: CDR1 SGHTA, CDR2 FQGNSA. This CDR3 has 15 amino acids. V trimming: 1 base; J trimming: 4 bases; junction bases outside the gene matches: 3. CDR3 coding DNA: TGTGCCAGCAGCTTAGAACTAGCGGGATTAGAGACCCAGTACTTC. It yields the protein CASSLELAGLETQYF.

This clonotype was seen ten or more times. The J gene is TRBJ1-1, the V gene TRBV28; 8 bases agree with TRBD1. Germline values: CDR1 MDHEN, CDR2 SYDVKM. The V gene end was trimmed by 5 bases and the J gene end by 0 bases; junction bases not matched to a gene: 5. There are 15 residues in the CDR3. The CDR3 DNA reads as TGTGCCAGCAGTCCCAGGGGGCTCATGAACACTGAAGCTTTCTTT. As protein: CASSPRGLMNTEAFF.

The chain employs TRBV4-1 and TRBJ1-2; no clear D gene. Trimming left V 0 bases short and J 2 bases short, with 10 bases between. The CDR3 length is 15 residues. Germline V gene lookup returns CDR1 MGHRA and CDR2 YSYEKL. The CDR3 here is CASSQEVGWNYGYTF. The CDR3 nucleotides read TGCGCCAGCAGCCAAGAGGTAGGGTGGAACTATGGCTACACCTTC.

CDR3 DNA: TGTGCCACCAGCAGAGTCTTAGCGGGAGGGGTAGAGACCCAGTACTTC. It specifies CATSRVLAGGVETQYF. V usage is TRBV15 and J usage is TRBJ2-5; 11 bases map to TRBD2. CDR3 length equals 16 residues. Germline V lookup: CDR1 LNHNV, CDR2 YYDKDF (reference sequence). Trimming cost V 1 base and J 4 bases; bases outside gene matches: 5.

The J gene is TRBJ1-4, the V gene TRBV5-1, with D uncertain. This CDR3 comprises 16 residues. Between the trimmed V and J ends, which lost 0 bases and 6 bases, there was a span of 15 bases. The germline V gene has CDR1 SGHRS and CDR2 YFSETQ. CDR3 protein: CASSLGFRREDEKLFF. The DNA for the CDR3 is TGCGCCAGCAGCTTGGGGTTTCGGCGGGAAGATGAAAAACTGTTTTTT.